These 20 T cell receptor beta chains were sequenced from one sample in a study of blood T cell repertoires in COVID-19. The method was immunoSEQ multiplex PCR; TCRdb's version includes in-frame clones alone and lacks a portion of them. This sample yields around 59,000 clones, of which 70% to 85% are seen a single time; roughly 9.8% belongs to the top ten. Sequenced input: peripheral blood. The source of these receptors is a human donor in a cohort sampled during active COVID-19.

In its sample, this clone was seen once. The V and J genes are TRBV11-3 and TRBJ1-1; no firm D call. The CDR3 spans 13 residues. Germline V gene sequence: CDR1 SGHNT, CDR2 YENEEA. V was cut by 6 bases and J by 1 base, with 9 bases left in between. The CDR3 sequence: CASSRTENTEAFF. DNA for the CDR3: TGTGCCAGCAGTAGAACAGAGAACACTGAAGCTTTCTTT. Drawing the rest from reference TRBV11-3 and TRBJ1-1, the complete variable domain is EAGVVQSPRYKIIEKKQPVAFWCNPISGHNTLYWYLQNLGQGPELLIRYENEEAVDDSQLPKDRFSAERLKGVDSTLKIQPAELGDSAVYLCASSRTENTEAFFGQGTRLTVV.

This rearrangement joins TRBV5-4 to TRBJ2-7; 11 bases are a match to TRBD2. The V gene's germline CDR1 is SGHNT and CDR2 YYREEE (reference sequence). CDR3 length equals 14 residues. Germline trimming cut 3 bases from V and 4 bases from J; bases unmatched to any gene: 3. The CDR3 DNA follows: TGTGCCAGCAGCTCTAGCGGGAGGCGGTACGAGCAGTACTTC. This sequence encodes CASSSSGRRYEQYF.

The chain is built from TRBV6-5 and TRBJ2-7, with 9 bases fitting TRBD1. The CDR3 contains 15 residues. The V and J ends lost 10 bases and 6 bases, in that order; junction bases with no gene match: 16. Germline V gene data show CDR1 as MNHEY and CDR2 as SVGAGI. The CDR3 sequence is CATYPPGQGSLEQYF. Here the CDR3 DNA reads TGTGCCACCTACCCTCCGGGACAGGGTAGCCTCGAGCAGTACTTC.

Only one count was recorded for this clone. CDR3 protein: CASSLAVRENTGELFF. The DNA for the CDR3 is TGTGCCAGCAGCTTGGCCGTGCGGGAGAACACCGGGGAGCTGTTTTTT. This chain uses TRBV5-5 with TRBJ2-2; maybe TRBD2 (6 bases). The CDR3 is 16 amino acids. In germline, CDR1 is SGHKS, CDR2 YYEKEE (reference sequence). V dropped 0 bases and J dropped 1 base, with 10 bases sitting between them. The variable domain in full, with the rest retrieved from reference TRBV5-5 and TRBJ2-2, is DAGVTQSPTHLIKTRGQQVTLRCSPISGHKSVSWYQQVLGQGPQFIFQYYEKEERGRGNFPDRFSARQFPNYSSELNVNALLLGDSALYLCASSLAVRENTGELFFGEGSRLTVL.

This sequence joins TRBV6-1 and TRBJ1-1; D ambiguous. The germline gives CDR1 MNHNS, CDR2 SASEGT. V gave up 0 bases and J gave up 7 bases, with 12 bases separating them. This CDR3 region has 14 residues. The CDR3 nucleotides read TGTGCCAGCAGTGAAGCGGGCCAGCCGATTGAAGCTTTCTTT. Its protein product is CASSEAGQPIEAFF.

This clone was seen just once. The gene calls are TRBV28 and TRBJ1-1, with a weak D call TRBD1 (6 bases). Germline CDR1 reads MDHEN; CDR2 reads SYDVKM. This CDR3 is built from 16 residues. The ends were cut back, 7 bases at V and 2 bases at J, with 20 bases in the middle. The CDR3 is CASISPATGLNTEAFF. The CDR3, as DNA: TGTGCCAGCATCTCCCCAGCGACAGGACTTAACACTGAAGCTTTCTTT. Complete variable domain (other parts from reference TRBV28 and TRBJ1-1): DVKVTQSSRYLVKRTGEKVFLECVQDMDHENMFWYRQDPGLGLRLIYFSYDVKMKEKGDIPEGYSVSREKKERFSLILESASTNQTSMYLCASISPATGLNTEAFFGQGTRLTVV.

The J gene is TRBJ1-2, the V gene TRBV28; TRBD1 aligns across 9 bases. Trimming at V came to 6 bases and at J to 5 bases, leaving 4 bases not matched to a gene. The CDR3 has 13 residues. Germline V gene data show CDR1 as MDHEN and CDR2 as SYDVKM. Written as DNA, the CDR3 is TGTGCCAGCAGACCCGGGACAGGGTATGGCTACACCTTC. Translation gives CASRPGTGYGYTF.

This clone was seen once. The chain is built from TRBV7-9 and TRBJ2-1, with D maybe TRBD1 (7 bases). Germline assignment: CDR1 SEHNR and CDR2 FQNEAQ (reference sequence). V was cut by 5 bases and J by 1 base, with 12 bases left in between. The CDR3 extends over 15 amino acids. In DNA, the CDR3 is TGTGCCAGCAGCGAACAGGGGAGGTCCTACAATGAGCAGTTCTTC. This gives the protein CASSEQGRSYNEQFF. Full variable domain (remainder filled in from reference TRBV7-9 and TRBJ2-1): DTGVSQNPRHKITKRGQNVTFRCDPISEHNRLYWYRQTLGQGPEFLTYFQNEAQLEKSRLLSDRFSAERPKGSFSTLEIQRTEQGDSAMYLCASSEQGRSYNEQFFGPGTRLTVL.

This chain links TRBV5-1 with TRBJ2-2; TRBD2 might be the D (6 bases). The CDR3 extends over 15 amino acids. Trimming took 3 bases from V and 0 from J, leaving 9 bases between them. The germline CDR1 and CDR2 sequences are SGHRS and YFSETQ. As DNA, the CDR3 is TGCGCCAGCAGCTCGGGAGTGCCGAACACCGGGGAGCTGTTTTTT. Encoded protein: CASSSGVPNTGELFF.

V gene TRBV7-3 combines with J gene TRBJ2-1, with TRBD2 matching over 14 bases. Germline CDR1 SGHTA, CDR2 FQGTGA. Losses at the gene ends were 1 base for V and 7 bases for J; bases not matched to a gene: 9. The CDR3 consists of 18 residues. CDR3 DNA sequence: TGTGCCAGCAGCTTAAGGGGACTAGCGGGAGCGGCTAGTAATGAGCAGTTCTTC. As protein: CASSLRGLAGAASNEQFF.

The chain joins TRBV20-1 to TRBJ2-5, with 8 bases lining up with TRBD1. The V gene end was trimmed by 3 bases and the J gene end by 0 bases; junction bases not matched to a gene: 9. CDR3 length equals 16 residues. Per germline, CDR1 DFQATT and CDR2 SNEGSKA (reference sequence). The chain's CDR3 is CSASSWTGTDQETQYF. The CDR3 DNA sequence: TGCAGTGCTAGTTCGTGGACAGGGACCGACCAAGAGACCCAGTACTTC.

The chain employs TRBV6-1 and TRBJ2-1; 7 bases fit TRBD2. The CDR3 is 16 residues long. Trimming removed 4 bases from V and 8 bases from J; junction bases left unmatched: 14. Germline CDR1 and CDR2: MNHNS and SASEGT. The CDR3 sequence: CASSGLREESPDEQFF. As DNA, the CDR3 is TGTGCCAGCAGTGGACTCCGGGAGGAGAGTCCCGATGAGCAGTTCTTC.

CDR3 nucleotide sequence: TGTGCCAGCAGGAATGGCGGGTATGGCTACACCTTC. This encodes CASRNGGYGYTF. The rearrangement uses TRBV25-1 and TRBJ1-2; D is unresolved. This CDR3 has 12 residues. Trimming stripped 6 bases from V and 5 bases from J, with 10 bases between. Germline V CDR1 and CDR2: MGHDK, SYGVNS.

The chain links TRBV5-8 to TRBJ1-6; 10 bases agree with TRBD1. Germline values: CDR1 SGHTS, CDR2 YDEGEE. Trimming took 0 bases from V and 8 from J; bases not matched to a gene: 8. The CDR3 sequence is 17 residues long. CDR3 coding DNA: TGTGCCAGCAGCTTGGTAGTTTGGGGGACAGGGGATTCACCCCTCCACTTT. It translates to CASSLVVWGTGDSPLHF.

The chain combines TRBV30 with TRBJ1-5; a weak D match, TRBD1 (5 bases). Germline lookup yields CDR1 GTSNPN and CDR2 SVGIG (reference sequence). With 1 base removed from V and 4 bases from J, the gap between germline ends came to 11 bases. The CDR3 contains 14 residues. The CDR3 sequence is CAWSGAGSNQPQHF. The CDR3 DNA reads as TGTGCCTGGAGTGGGGCAGGGTCAAATCAGCCCCAGCATTTT.

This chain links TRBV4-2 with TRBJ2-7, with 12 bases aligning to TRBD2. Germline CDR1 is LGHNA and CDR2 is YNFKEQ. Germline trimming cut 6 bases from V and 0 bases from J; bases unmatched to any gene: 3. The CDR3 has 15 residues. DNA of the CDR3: TGTGCCAGCAGTCAGACTAGCGGGAGCTCCTACGAGCAGTACTTC. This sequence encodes CASSQTSGSSYEQYF.

CDR3 sequence reads: CASSLGLGTEAFF. The DNA of the CDR3 is TGTGCCAGCAGCTTAGGACTGGGCACTGAAGCTTTCTTT. V is TRBV7-8 and J is TRBJ1-1; D call uncertain. The CDR3 loop spans 13 amino acids. CDR1 is SGHVS, CDR2 FQNEAQ, per germline. The V and J ends lost 1 base and 4 bases respectively, with 7 bases between them. The whole variable domain, filled in from reference TRBV7-8 and TRBJ1-1, reads GAGVSQSPRYKVAKRGQDVALRCDPISGHVSLFWYQQALGQGPEFLTYFQNEAQLDKSGLPSDRFFAERPEGSVSTLKIQRTQQEDSAVYLCASSLGLGTEAFFGQGTRLTVV.

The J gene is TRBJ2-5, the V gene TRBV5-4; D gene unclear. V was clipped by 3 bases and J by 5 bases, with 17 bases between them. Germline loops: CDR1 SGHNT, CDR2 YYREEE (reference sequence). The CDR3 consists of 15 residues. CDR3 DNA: TGTGCCAGCAGCTCCGACACTCCTCCGGCGGAGACCCAGTACTTC. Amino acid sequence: CASSSDTPPAETQYF.

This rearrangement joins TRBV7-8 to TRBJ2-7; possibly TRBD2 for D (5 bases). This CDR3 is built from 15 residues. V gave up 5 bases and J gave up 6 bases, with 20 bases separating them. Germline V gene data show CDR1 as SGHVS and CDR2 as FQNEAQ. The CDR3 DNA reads TGTGCCAGCAGCCCGAAGCCGAGGGCCCCCCCCGAGCAGTACTTC. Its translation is CASSPKPRAPPEQYF.

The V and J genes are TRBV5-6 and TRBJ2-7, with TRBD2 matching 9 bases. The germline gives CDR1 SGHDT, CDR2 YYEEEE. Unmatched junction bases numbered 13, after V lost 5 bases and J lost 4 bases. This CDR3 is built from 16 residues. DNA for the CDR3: TGTGCCAGCAGACGAATGCCGGGACTAGCATCGTACGAGCAGTACTTC. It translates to CASRRMPGLASYEQYF.